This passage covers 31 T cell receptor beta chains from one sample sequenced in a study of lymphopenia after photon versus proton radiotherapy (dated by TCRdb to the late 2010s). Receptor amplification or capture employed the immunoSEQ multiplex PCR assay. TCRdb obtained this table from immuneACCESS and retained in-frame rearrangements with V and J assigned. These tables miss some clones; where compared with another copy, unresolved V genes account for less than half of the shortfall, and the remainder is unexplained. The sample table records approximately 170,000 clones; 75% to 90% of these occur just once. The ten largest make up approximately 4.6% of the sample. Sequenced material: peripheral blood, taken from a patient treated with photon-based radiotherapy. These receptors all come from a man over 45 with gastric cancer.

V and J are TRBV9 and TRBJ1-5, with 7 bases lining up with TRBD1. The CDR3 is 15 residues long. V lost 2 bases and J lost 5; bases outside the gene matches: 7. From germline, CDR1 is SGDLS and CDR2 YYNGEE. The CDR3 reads CASSVGTEFYQPQHF. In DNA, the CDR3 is TGTGCCAGCAGCGTGGGGACAGAATTCTATCAGCCCCAGCATTTT.

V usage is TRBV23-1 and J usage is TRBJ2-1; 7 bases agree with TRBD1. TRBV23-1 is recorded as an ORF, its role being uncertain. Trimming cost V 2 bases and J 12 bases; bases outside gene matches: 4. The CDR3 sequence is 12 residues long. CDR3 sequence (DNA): TGCGCCAGCAGTCAACGAGGGGGCGGGCAGTTCTTC. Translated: CASSQRGGGQFF.

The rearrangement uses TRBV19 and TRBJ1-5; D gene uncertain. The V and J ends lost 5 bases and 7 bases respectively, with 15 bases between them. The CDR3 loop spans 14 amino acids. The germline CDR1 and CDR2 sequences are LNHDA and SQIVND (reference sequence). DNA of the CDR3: TGTGCCAGTAGTCTTGGACCGACTGGACAGCCCCAGCATTTT. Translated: CASSLGPTGQPQHF.

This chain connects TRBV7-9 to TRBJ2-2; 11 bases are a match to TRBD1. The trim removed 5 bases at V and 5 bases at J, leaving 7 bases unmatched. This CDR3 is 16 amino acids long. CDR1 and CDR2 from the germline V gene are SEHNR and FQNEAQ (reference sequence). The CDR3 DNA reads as TGTGCCAGCAGCCGCCAAGGGACAGGGGGAACCGGGGAGCTGTTTTTT. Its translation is CASSRQGTGGTGELFF.

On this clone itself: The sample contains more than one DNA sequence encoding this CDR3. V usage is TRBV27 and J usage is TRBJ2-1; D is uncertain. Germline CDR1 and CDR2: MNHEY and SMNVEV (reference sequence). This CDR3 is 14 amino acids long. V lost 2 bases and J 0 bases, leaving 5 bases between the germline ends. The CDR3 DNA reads TGTGCCAGCAGTTTAAGGAGCTCCTACAATGAGCAGTTCTTC. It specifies CASSLRSSYNEQFF.

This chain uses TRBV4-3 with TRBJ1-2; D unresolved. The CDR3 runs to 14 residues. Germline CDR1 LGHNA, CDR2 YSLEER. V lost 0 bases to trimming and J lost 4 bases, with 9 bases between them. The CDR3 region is CASSQDLSIYGYTF. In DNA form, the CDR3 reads TGCGCCAGCAGCCAAGATCTTAGCATCTATGGCTACACCTTC.

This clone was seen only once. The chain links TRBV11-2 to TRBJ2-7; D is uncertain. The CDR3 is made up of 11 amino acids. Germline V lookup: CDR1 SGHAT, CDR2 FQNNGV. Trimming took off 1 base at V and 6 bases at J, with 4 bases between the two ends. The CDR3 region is CASSLAGEQYF. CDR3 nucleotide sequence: TGTGCCAGCAGCTTAGCGGGCGAGCAGTACTTC.

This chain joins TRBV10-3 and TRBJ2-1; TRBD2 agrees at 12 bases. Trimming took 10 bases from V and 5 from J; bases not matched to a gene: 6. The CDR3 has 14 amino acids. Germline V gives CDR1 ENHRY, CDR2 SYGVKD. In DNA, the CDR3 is TGTGCCACCCGGACTAGCGGGACTAACAATGAGCAGTTCTTC. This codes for CATRTSGTNNEQFF.

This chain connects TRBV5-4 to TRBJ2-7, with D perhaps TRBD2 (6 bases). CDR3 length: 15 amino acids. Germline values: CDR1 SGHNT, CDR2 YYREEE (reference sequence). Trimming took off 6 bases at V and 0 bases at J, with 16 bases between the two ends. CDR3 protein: CASNDGTSSSYEQYF. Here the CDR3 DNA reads TGTGCCAGCAACGACGGGACTTCGAGCTCCTACGAGCAGTACTTC.

In nucleotides, the CDR3 is TGTGCCAGCAGCCAAGATAGCCCCCGGACCCCAAAGACCCAGTACTTC. Its translation is CASSQDSPRTPKTQYF. The rearrangement links TRBV14 to TRBJ2-5; D gene ambiguous. Per the germline V gene, CDR1 is SGHDN and CDR2 is FVKESK. The CDR3 is made up of 16 amino acids. V lost 0 bases, J lost 6 bases, and 17 bases lay in between.

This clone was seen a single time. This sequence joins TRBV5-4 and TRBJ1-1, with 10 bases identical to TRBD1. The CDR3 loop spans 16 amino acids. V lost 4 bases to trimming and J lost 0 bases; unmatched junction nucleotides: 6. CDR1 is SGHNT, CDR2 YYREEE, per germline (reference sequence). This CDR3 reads CASSPGTGVLNTEAFF. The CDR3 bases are TGTGCCAGCAGCCCAGGGACAGGGGTTTTGAACACTGAAGCTTTCTTT.

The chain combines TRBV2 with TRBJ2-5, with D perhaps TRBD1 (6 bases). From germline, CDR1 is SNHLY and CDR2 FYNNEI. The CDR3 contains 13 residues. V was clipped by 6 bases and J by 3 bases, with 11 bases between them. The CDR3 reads CASSRSGEETQYF. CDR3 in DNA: TGTGCCAGCAGCCGGTCAGGGGAAGAGACCCAGTACTTC.

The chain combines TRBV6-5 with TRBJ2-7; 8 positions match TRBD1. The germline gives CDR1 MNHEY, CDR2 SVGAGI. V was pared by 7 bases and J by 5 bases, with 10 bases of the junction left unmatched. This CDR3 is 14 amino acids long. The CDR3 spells CASKTGQANHEQYF. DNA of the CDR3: TGTGCCAGCAAGACGGGACAGGCAAACCACGAGCAGTACTTC.

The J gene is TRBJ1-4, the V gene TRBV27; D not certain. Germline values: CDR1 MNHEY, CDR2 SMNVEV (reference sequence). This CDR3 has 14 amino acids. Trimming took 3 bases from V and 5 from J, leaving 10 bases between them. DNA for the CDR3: TGTGCCAGCAGTTTGGTCGGAGAAAATGAAAAACTGTTTTTT. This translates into CASSLVGENEKLFF.

This CDR3 reads CATSTRRANTGELFF. In nucleotides, the CDR3 is TGTGCCACCAGCACCCGCAGGGCGAACACCGGGGAGCTGTTTTTT. The rearrangement joins TRBV15 to TRBJ2-2; possible D gene TRBD1, 5 bases. This CDR3 comprises 15 residues. Germline V CDR1 and CDR2: LNHNV, YYDKDF (reference sequence). Trimming shortened V by 4 bases and J by 0 bases, and 9 bases separated the two germline ends.

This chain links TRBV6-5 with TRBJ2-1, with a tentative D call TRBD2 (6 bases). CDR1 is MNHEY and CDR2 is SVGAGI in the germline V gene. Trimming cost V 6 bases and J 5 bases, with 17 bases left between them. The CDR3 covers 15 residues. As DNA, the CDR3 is TGTGCCAGCAGACCCTCGGGACTTTTTGACAATGAGCAGTTCTTC. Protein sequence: CASRPSGLFDNEQFF.

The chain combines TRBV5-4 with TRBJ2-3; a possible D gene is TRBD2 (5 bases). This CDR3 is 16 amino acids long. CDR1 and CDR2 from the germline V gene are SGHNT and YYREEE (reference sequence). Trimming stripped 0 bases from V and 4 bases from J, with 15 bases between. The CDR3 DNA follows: TGTGCCAGCAGCTTGGCTAGCTTGGGAGAGGCAGATACGCAGTATTTT. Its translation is CASSLASLGEADTQYF.

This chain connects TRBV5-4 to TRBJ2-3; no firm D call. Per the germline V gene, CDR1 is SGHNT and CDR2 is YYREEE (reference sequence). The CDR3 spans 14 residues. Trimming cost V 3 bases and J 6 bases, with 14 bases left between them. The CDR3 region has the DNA TGTGCCAGCAGCTCCTCCCTATACTCGGATACGCAGTATTTT. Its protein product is CASSSSLYSDTQYF. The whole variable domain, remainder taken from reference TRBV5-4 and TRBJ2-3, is ETGVTQSPTHLIKTRGQQVTLRCSSQSGHNTVSWYQQALGQGPQFIFQYYREEENGRGNFPPRFSGLQFPNYSSELNVNALELDDSALYLCASSSSLYSDTQYFGPGTRLTVL.

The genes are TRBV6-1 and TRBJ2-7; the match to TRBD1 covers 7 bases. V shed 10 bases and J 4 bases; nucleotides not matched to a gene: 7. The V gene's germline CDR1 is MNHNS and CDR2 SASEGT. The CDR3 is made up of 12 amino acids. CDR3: CATSQGEYEQYF. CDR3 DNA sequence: TGTGCCACCTCGCAGGGGGAATACGAGCAGTACTTC.

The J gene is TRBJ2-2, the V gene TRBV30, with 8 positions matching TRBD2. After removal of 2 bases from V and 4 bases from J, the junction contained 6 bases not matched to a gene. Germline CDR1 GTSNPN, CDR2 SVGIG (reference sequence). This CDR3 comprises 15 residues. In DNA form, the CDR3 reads TGTGCCTGGAGTCCCGGGACTAGTTTCACCGGGGAGCTGTTTTTT. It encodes CAWSPGTSFTGELFF.

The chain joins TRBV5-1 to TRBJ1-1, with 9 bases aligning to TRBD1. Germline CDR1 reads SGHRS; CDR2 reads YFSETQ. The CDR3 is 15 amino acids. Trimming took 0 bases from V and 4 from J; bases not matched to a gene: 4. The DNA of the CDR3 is TGCGCCAGCAGCTTGGCGACAGGGGGTACCACTGAAGCTTTCTTT. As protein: CASSLATGGTTEAFF.

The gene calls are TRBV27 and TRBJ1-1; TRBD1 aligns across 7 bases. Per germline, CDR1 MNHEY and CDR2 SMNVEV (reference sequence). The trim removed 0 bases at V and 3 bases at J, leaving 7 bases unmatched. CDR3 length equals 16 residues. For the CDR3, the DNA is TGTGCCAGCAGTTTATCCCCACGACAGGGCCACACTGAAGCTTTCTTT. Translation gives CASSLSPRQGHTEAFF.

CDR3 sequence reads: CASSYSTGALYNEQFF. CDR3 DNA: TGTGCCAGCAGTTACTCGACGGGGGCCCTATACAATGAGCAGTTCTTC. The chain uses TRBV6-5 and TRBJ2-1; D could derive from TRBD1 or TRBD2 (6 bases each). The CDR3 spans 16 residues. Germline V CDR1 and CDR2: MNHEY, SVGAGI. V lost 0 bases and J 4 bases, leaving 13 bases between the germline ends.

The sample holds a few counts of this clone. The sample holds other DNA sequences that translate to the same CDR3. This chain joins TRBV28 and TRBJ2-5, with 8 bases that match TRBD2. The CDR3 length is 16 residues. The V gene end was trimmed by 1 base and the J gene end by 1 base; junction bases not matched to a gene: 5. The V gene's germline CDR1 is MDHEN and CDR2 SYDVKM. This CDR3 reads CASSLFGTRGQETQYF. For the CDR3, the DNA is TGTGCCAGCAGTTTATTCGGGACTAGGGGCCAAGAGACCCAGTACTTC.

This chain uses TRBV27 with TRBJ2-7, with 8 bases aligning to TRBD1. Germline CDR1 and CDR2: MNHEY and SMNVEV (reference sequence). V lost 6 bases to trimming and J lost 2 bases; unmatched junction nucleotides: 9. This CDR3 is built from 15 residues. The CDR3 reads CASSPTGQVPYEQYF. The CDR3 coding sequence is TGTGCCAGCAGCCCTACGGGACAGGTCCCCTACGAGCAGTACTTC.

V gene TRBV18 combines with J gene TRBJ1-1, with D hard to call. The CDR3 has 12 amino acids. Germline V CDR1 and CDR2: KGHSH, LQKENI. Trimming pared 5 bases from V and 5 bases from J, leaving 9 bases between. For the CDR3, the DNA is TGTGCCAGCTCATGGACGAGGACTGAAGCTTTCTTT. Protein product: CASSWTRTEAFF.

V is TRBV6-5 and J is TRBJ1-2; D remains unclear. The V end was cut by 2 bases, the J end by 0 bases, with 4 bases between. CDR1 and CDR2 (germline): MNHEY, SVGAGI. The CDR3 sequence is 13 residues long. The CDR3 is CASSYSANYGYTF. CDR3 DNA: TGTGCCAGCAGTTACAGCGCTAACTATGGCTACACCTTC.

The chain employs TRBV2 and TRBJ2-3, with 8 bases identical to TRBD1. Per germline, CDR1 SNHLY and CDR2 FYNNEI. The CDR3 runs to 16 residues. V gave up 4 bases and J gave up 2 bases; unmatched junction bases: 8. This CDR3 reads CASSAGQEILTDTQYF. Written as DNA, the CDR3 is TGTGCCAGCAGTGCGGGACAGGAGATTCTCACAGATACGCAGTATTTT.

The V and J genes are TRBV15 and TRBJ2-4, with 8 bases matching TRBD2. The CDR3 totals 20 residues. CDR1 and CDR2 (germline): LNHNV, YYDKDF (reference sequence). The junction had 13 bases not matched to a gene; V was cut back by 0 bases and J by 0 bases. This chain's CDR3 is CATSRDQTGGPILAKNIQYF. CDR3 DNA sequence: TGTGCCACCAGCAGAGATCAAACGGGAGGGCCTATTCTAGCCAAAAACATTCAGTACTTC.

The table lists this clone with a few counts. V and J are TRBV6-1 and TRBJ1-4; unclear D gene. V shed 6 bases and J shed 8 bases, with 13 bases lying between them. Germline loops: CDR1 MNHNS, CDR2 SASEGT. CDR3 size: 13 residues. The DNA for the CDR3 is TGTGCCAGCAGGAGTTCGGATTACGAAAAACTGTTTTTT. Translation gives CASRSSDYEKLFF.

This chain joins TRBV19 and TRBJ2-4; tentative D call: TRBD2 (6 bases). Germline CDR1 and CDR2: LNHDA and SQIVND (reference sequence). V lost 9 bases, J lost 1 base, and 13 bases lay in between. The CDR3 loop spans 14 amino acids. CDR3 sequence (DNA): TGTGCCAGCGCCCCAGGGAGGGCCAAAAACATTCAGTACTTC. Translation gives CASAPGRAKNIQYF.